These 31 T cell receptor beta chains originate from one sample sequenced in a study of graft-versus-host responses after intestinal transplantation (dated by TCRdb to about 2021). The sample's time point, from its label and the paper: cells obtained before transplantation from donor or recipient. Receptors were amplified or captured by the immunoSEQ multiplex PCR assay. TCRdb retrieved this table from immuneACCESS and kept in-frame rearrangements only. Not all clones are present; in checked studies, unresolved V genes account for under half, and no reason is known for the remainder. The sample table records approximately 90,000 clones; 80% to 85% of these occur just once. Roughly 0.8% of the sample belongs to the ten largest clones. Which antigens these TCRs recognize remains unknown. Sequences were derived from unstimulated CD4+ T cells sorted from spleen or lymph node cells, sampled before intestinal transplant. Receptors were obtained from a human donor who received an intestinal transplant.

The CDR3 coding sequence is TGCGCCAGCAGCCAATCTTGGGGACAGGGGGTCCGGGAGCAGTACTTC. Its translation is CASSQSWGQGVREQYF. The chain links TRBV4-1 to TRBJ2-7; 11 bases map to TRBD1. From germline, CDR1 is MGHRA and CDR2 YSYEKL. Trimming at V came to 2 bases and at J to 7 bases, leaving 10 bases not matched to a gene. The CDR3 covers 16 residues.

The genes are TRBV7-2 and TRBJ2-1; 10 bases align to TRBD2. The CDR3 has 15 amino acids. The V gene's germline CDR1 is SGHTA and CDR2 FQGNSA. V was clipped by 3 bases and J by 6 bases; unmatched bases: 5. The CDR3 nucleotides are TGTGCCAGCAGCTTCGCTAGCGGGAGCGGCAATGAGCAGTTCTTC. Amino acid sequence: CASSFASGSGNEQFF.

The chain links TRBV5-1 to TRBJ2-5, with 7 bases aligning to TRBD1. This CDR3 has 13 amino acids. After removal of 2 bases from V and 3 bases from J, the junction contained 1 base not matched to a gene. Germline-derived CDR1 and CDR2 are SGHRS and YFSETQ. Here the CDR3 reads CASSFGTEETQYF. CDR3 DNA sequence: TGCGCCAGCAGCTTTGGGACAGAAGAGACCCAGTACTTC.

This sequence joins TRBV27 and TRBJ2-4; D is unclear. This CDR3 has 17 residues. The germline CDR1 and CDR2 sequences are MNHEY and SMNVEV (reference sequence). V lost 1 base to trimming and J lost 1 base, with 14 bases between them. The CDR3 protein is CASSLYPTRMAKNIQYF. CDR3 DNA sequence: TGTGCCAGCAGTTTATACCCCACGAGAATGGCCAAAAACATTCAGTACTTC.

This chain connects TRBV15 to TRBJ2-5; D is possibly TRBD2 (6 bases). V lost 1 base and J lost 2, with 8 bases in between. Germline-derived CDR1 and CDR2 are LNHNV and YYDKDF (reference sequence). The CDR3 is 14 amino acids. The DNA for the CDR3 is TGTGCCACCAGCAGAGGGGCGGGACAAGAGACCCAGTACTTC. Protein sequence: CATSRGAGQETQYF. The full variable domain, rest sourced from reference TRBV15 and TRBJ2-5, is DAMVIQNPRYQVTQFGKPVTLSCSQTLNHNVMYWYQQKSSQAPKLLFHYYDKDFNNEADTPDNFQSRRPNTSFCFLDIRSPGLGDTAMYLCATSRGAGQETQYFGPGTRLLVL.

The V gene is TRBV7-6, the J gene TRBJ2-7; possibly TRBD1 for D (6 bases). V was cut by 0 bases and J by 3 bases, with 9 bases left in between. CDR3 length: 14 residues. Germline lookup yields CDR1 SGHVS and CDR2 FNYEAQ. As DNA, the CDR3 is TGTGCCAGCAGCTTAGCAGACAGGTACTACGAGCAGTACTTC. Translation gives CASSLADRYYEQYF.

The CDR3 DNA follows: TGTGCCAGCAGTCCGAGGACAGGGCGATACATGAACACTGAAGCTTTCTTT. Residues: CASSPRTGRYMNTEAFF. V usage is TRBV28 and J usage is TRBJ1-1; TRBD1 matches at 8 bases. This CDR3 is built from 17 residues. Germline lookup yields CDR1 MDHEN and CDR2 SYDVKM. The V and J ends lost 5 bases and 0 bases, in that order; junction bases with no gene match: 11.

This rearrangement joins TRBV28 to TRBJ2-7, with TRBD2 matching 13 bases. CDR1 MDHEN and CDR2 SYDVKM come from the germline V gene. The CDR3 length is 15 residues. Losses at the gene ends were 6 bases for V and 2 bases for J; bases not matched to a gene: 4. The CDR3, as DNA: TGTGCCAGCAGACGGACTAGCGGGGGTACCTACGAGCAGTACTTC. Amino acid sequence: CASRRTSGGTYEQYF. The full variable domain, in which reference TRBV28 and TRBJ2-7 provide the parts outside the CDR3, is DVKVTQSSRYLVKRTGEKVFLECVQDMDHENMFWYRQDPGLGLRLIYFSYDVKMKEKGDIPEGYSVSREKKERFSLILESASTNQTSMYLCASRRTSGGTYEQYFGPGTRLTVT.

V is TRBV7-9 and J is TRBJ2-5; 13 bases are a match to TRBD2. This CDR3 is 17 amino acids long. V lost 5 bases and J lost 2; bases outside the gene matches: 8. Germline CDR1 is SEHNR and CDR2 is FQNEAQ (reference sequence). The CDR3 sequence is CASSRGGGLAGQETQYF. CDR3 in DNA: TGTGCCAGCAGCCGCGGCGGGGGACTAGCGGGGCAAGAGACCCAGTACTTC.

V is TRBV5-5 and J is TRBJ1-2; tentative D call: TRBD1 (5 bases). There are 13 residues in the CDR3. The V end was cut by 6 bases, the J end by 5 bases, with 14 bases between. From germline, CDR1 is SGHKS and CDR2 YYEKEE (reference sequence). In nucleotides, the CDR3 is TGTGCCAGCACCCAGGGTCTAGGGTATGGCTACACCTTC. This encodes CASTQGLGYGYTF.

The chain employs TRBV20-1 and TRBJ2-1; the D gene is possibly TRBD2 (6 bases). CDR1 DFQATT and CDR2 SNEGSKA come from the germline V gene (reference sequence). The CDR3 loop spans 11 amino acids. V was shortened by 6 bases and J by 9 bases, with 12 bases between the two germline ends. CDR3 DNA sequence: TGCAGTGCGCCTAGCGTCCGTGAGCAGTTCTTC. The encoded protein is CSAPSVREQFF.

The chain joins TRBV28 to TRBJ2-7; TRBD2 matches at 8 bases. The V and J ends lost 8 bases and 0 bases, in that order; junction bases with no gene match: 6. This CDR3 has 14 residues. CDR1 is MDHEN, CDR2 SYDVKM, per germline. This CDR3 is CASQGSGSSYEQYF. For the CDR3, the DNA is TGTGCCAGCCAGGGGAGCGGGAGCTCCTACGAGCAGTACTTC.

The rearrangement links TRBV4-1 to TRBJ2-5, with 9 bases fitting TRBD1. The DNA end lines up better with TRBJ2-7; the J call may be wrong. The CDR3 covers 15 residues. CDR1 is MGHRA and CDR2 is YSYEKL in the germline V gene. CDR3 DNA: TGCGCCAGCAGCCCCTACGGACAGGGGACCTACGAGCAGTACTTC. It yields the protein CASSPYGQGTYEQYF.

This clone was seen only a few times. This chain connects TRBV2 to TRBJ1-4; TRBD1 might be the D (5 bases). Deletions cut 6 bases from V and 6 bases from J, with 8 bases between. The CDR3 contains 12 residues. In germline, CDR1 is SNHLY, CDR2 FYNNEI. The CDR3 region is CASSRVYEKLFF. Written as DNA, the CDR3 is TGTGCCAGCAGCAGGGTTTATGAAAAACTGTTTTTT.

The chain joins TRBV28 to TRBJ2-1; D perhaps matches TRBD1 (5 bases). The CDR3 has 13 amino acids. The V end lost 8 bases, the J end lost 7 bases, and 15 bases lay between the germline ends. CDR1 is MDHEN and CDR2 is SYDVKM in the germline V gene. CDR3 coding DNA: TGTGCCAGCGGCGCTAACAGGCGGAATGAGCAGTTCTTC. This translates into CASGANRRNEQFF.

The genes are TRBV6-5 and TRBJ2-1; TRBD2 matches 8 bases. V gave up 2 bases and J gave up 0 bases; unmatched junction bases: 3. This CDR3 spans 16 amino acids. CDR1 is MNHEY and CDR2 is SVGAGI in the germline V gene. CDR3 residues: CASSYSGRRSYNEQFF. Here the CDR3 DNA reads TGTGCCAGCAGTTACAGCGGGAGACGCTCCTACAATGAGCAGTTCTTC.

This clone came up a few times. CDR3: CASSVAYLGYGLNNEQFF. CDR3 in DNA: TGTGCCAGCAGCGTAGCGTACTTAGGTTATGGGCTAAACAATGAGCAGTTCTTC. The genes are TRBV9 and TRBJ2-1, with D unresolved. The CDR3 totals 18 residues. In germline, CDR1 is SGDLS, CDR2 YYNGEE. Trimming cost V 0 bases and J 5 bases, with 21 bases left between them.

The V call is TRBV12-1, the J call TRBJ1-2; the table's D call, TRBD1, has no DNA check behind it. TRBV12-1 is shown as a pseudogene. CDR3 length equals 15 residues. The DNA of the CDR3 is TGTGCCAGCAGCCTCCGACAGGGCCCCAGCTATGGCTACACCTTC. Amino acids: CASSLRQGPSYGYTF.

The V gene is TRBV7-9, the J gene TRBJ1-2, with no clear D. CDR1 is SEHNR and CDR2 is FQNEAQ in the germline V gene (reference sequence). CDR3 length equals 13 residues. Deletions cut 0 bases from V and 7 bases from J, with 9 bases between. DNA of the CDR3: TGTGCCAGCAGCTTAGCACCAGGATCTGGCTACACCTTC. It specifies CASSLAPGSGYTF. Filled out from reference TRBV7-9 and TRBJ1-2, the complete variable domain reads DTGVSQNPRHKITKRGQNVTFRCDPISEHNRLYWYRQTLGQGPEFLTYFQNEAQLEKSRLLSDRFSAERPKGSFSTLEIQRTEQGDSAMYLCASSLAPGSGYTFGSGTRLTVV.

In nucleotides, the CDR3 is TGCGCCAGCAGCACCGGGAGGGCCGACACCGGGGAGCTGTTTTTT. This translates into CASSTGRADTGELFF. The V and J genes are TRBV5-1 and TRBJ2-2; 8 bases fit TRBD2. Germline CDR1 SGHRS, CDR2 YFSETQ. This CDR3 contains 15 residues. With 4 bases clipped from V and 3 bases from J, the junction kept 5 bases outside the gene matches.

This chain links TRBV14 with TRBJ2-7, with 8 bases aligning to TRBD2. V dropped 4 bases and J dropped 3; count of bases not matched to a gene: 8. The germline CDR1 and CDR2 sequences are SGHDN and FVKESK. The CDR3 has 15 residues. The CDR3 reads CASSLPGTRHYEQYF. The CDR3 nucleotides are TGTGCCAGCAGCCTACCCGGGACTAGACACTACGAGCAGTACTTC.

The CDR3 region is CATSRTRDYGYTF. The CDR3 DNA reads TGTGCCACCAGCAGAACCCGGGACTATGGCTACACCTTC. The chain employs TRBV15 and TRBJ1-2; D ambiguous. This CDR3 has 13 residues. Germline values: CDR1 LNHNV, CDR2 YYDKDF (reference sequence). Trimming pared 2 bases from V and 3 bases from J, leaving 7 bases between.

This clone was seen a single time. The gene calls are TRBV28 and TRBJ1-5; tentative D call: TRBD1 (5 bases). CDR3 size: 14 residues. V gave up 2 bases and J gave up 5 bases, with 10 bases separating them. Germline loops: CDR1 MDHEN, CDR2 SYDVKM. CDR3 in amino acids: CASSLIGGDQPQHF. The CDR3 nucleotides read TGTGCCAGCAGTTTAATCGGGGGTGATCAGCCCCAGCATTTT.

The V call is TRBV5-5, the J call TRBJ2-1, with 7 bases matching TRBD1. Germline assignment: CDR1 SGHKS and CDR2 YYEKEE (reference sequence). The CDR3 has 14 amino acids. V shed 4 bases and J 4 bases; nucleotides not matched to a gene: 5. CDR3 loop: CASSRQGSYNEQFF. CDR3 nucleotides: TGTGCCAGCAGCCGACAGGGTTCATACAATGAGCAGTTCTTC.

This chain links TRBV18 with TRBJ2-7, with D unclear. Trimming stripped 0 bases from V and 0 bases from J, with 6 bases between. The CDR3 length is 14 residues. The germline CDR1 and CDR2 sequences are KGHSH and LQKENI. The CDR3 sequence is CASSPPENSYEQYF. CDR3 bases: TGTGCCAGCTCACCACCGGAGAACTCCTACGAGCAGTACTTC.

This chain joins TRBV2 and TRBJ2-4, with unresolved D. The germline gives CDR1 SNHLY, CDR2 FYNNEI. The CDR3 length is 17 residues. With 1 base removed from V and 1 base from J, the gap between germline ends came to 14 bases. In DNA form, the CDR3 reads TGTGCCAGCAGTGAAGGTGGTTTGTGGCGGGCCAAAAACATTCAGTACTTC. Translated, it gives CASSEGGLWRAKNIQYF.

The chain links TRBV6-1 to TRBJ1-5; 7 bases fit TRBD1. The CDR3 has 15 amino acids. Germline values: CDR1 MNHNS, CDR2 SASEGT. Unmatched junction bases numbered 3, after V lost 2 bases and J lost 2 bases. The DNA for the CDR3 is TGTGCCAGCAGTGAAAGGGACAGAGGCAATCAGCCCCAGCATTTT. It specifies CASSERDRGNQPQHF.

The chain recombines TRBV18 with TRBJ1-5, with a possible D match to TRBD1 (5 bases). The CDR3 spans 16 residues. The V end lost 0 bases, the J end lost 2 bases, and 11 bases lay between the germline ends. Germline V gene lookup returns CDR1 KGHSH and CDR2 LQKENI. The CDR3 loop reads CASSPPEGWGNQPQHF. Written as DNA, the CDR3 is TGTGCCAGCTCACCACCGGAGGGGTGGGGCAATCAGCCCCAGCATTTT.

The J gene is TRBJ2-7, the V gene TRBV2; D might be TRBD2 (5 bases). Germline CDR1 reads SNHLY; CDR2 reads FYNNEI. The CDR3 extends over 15 amino acids. The V end was cut by 5 bases, the J end by 3 bases, with 17 bases between. The CDR3 is CASSYLAIRDYEQYF. The CDR3 DNA sequence: TGTGCCAGCAGTTACCTGGCAATACGGGACTACGAGCAGTACTTC.

The V gene is TRBV6-1, the J gene TRBJ1-6; D gene uncertain. V was trimmed by 3 bases and J by 9 bases, leaving 18 bases between them. The CDR3 has 16 residues. Germline CDR1 MNHNS, CDR2 SASEGT. The CDR3 protein is CASSDGVSPGFSPLHF. DNA for the CDR3: TGTGCCAGCAGTGACGGGGTCTCGCCAGGTTTTTCACCCCTCCACTTT.

This clone occurred once. This chain uses TRBV5-8 with TRBJ1-5; D gene uncertain. Germline V CDR1 and CDR2: SGHTS, YDEGEE. V lost 7 bases to trimming and J lost 7 bases, with 15 bases between them. This CDR3 has 13 residues. The DNA for the CDR3 is TGTGCCAGCGGGGTGAGGGAGGACCAGCCCCAGCATTTT. Protein: CASGVREDQPQHF.